This TCR beta chain emerged from a study of regulatory T cells in long-lasting Graves disease. V lost 5 bases to trimming and J lost 4 bases, with 13 bases between them. Germline CDR1 reads MDHEN; CDR2 reads SYDVKM. The CDR3 is 14 amino acids. To note about this clonotype: Its antigen is not known.

Regarding the study as a whole: Persistent Graves' patients showed less TCR diversity than newly diagnosed ones.

In building TCR beta libraries, iRepertoire HTBI primers were used together with Arm-PCR of CDR3 regions. TCRdb reprocessed the multiplex PCR reads via MiXCR and lists one record per CDR3 protein. Here the sample spans 400,000 to 500,000 distinct CDR3 sequences, around 15% being singletons. Time point meaning: newly diagnosed GD, antithyroid drugs for less than 3 months. Generation of the TCR library employed RNA extracted from PBMCs. The same data also contributed to another study, on T cells in Graves' hyperthyroidism and ophthalmopathy. That source adds: With the HTBI primer set, the TCR CDR3 went through a first round of RT-PCR.

The source is a woman aged 45 to 65 with Graves disease. The J gene is TRBJ2-3, the V gene TRBV28; weak D call: TRBD1 (5 bases). The sequences come from peripheral blood mononuclear cells (PBMCs), collected at new diagnosis, from a patient treated with antithyroid drugs. The CDR3 protein is CASSLIQGPDTQYF. The DNA for the CDR3 is TGTGCCAGCAGTCTCATCCAGGGCCCAGATACGCAGTATTTT.